The text below deals with one T cell receptor beta chain. Data came from immunoSEQ multiplex PCR; TCRdb stores just in-frame clones and leaves some out. The data show approximately 300,000 clones, 85% to 90% seen once. These data are taken from a study of blood T cell repertoires in COVID-19. The wider study: Samples of COVID-19 (acute and convalescent) were obtained from the United States, Italy and Spain.

Recruits, aged roughly 18 to 95 years, lived in 24 US areas. Recovered Cohort 3 donors showed two negative PCRs, clearance, or symptom resolution. Losses at the gene ends were 2 bases for V and 4 bases for J; bases not matched to a gene: 8. The length of the CDR3 is 15 residues. The germline gives CDR1 SEHNR, CDR2 FQNEAQ (reference sequence). Source material: PBMCs or T cells enriched from blood (not recorded which). The gene calls are TRBV7-9 and TRBJ2-7; TRBD1 matches at 7 bases. The sequence came from a woman aged 25-40 years who had recovered from COVID-19. The CDR3 nucleotides are TGTGCCAGCAGCTTAATCCCCGACAGGGTGTACGAGCAGTACTTC. This gives the protein CASSLIPDRVYEQYF.